The present entry profiles one TCR beta chain with its context. This sample is drawn from a study of T cell responses to AZD1222 COVID-19 vaccine. Assay: immunoSEQ multiplex PCR; the TCRdb copy retains only in-frame clones and omits some. This table holds over 140,000 clones. Sequenced material: peripheral blood. The receptor comes from an adult in good health.

CDR3 DNA: TGTGCCAGCAGTGACAGGGGACTAGCTGGTGCTGAGCAGTTCTTC. It codes for CASSDRGLAGAEQFF. This chain links TRBV2 with TRBJ2-1; 9 bases map to TRBD2. The CDR3 consists of 15 residues. V trimming: 3 bases; J trimming: 9 bases; junction bases outside the gene matches: 9. CDR1 is SNHLY, CDR2 FYNNEI, per germline.